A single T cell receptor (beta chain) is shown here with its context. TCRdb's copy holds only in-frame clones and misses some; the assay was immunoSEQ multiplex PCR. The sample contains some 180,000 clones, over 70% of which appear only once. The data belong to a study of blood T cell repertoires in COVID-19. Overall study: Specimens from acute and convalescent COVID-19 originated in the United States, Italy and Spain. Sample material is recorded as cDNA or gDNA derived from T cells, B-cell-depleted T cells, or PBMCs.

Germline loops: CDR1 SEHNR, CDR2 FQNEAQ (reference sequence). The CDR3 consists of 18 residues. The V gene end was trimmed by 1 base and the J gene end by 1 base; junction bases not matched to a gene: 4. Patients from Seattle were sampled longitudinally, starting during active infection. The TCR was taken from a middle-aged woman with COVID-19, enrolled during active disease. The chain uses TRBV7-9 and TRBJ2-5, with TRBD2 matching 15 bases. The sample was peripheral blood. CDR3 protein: CASSLVGLAGGPQETQYF. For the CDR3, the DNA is TGTGCCAGCAGCTTAGTAGGACTAGCGGGGGGGCCCCAAGAGACCCAGTACTTC.